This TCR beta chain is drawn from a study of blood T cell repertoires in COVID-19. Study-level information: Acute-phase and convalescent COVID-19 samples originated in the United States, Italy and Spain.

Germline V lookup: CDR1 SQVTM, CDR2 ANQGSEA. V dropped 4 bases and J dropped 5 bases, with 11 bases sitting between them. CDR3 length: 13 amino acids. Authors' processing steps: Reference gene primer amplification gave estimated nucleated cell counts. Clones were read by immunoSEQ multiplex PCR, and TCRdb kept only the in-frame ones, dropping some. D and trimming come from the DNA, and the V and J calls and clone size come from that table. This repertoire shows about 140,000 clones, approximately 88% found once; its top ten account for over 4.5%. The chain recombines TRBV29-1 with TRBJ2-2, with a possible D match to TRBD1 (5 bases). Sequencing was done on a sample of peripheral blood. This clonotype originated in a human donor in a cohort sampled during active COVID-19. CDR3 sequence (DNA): TGCAGCGTTGCAGGGCTTCTAACCGGGGAGCTGTTTTTT. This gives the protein CSVAGLLTGELFF.